The rows below give T cell receptor beta chains drawn from one sample of a study of blood T cell repertoires in COVID-19. Produced via immunoSEQ multiplex PCR; TCRdb's table is partial and in-frame only. The repertoire consists of roughly 39,000 clones, with 85% occurring once and the leading ten covering around 4%. Sequencing was carried out using peripheral blood. The receptors shown here come from a man aged 60 to 75 with acute or convalescent COVID-19. Both conserved end residues are part of each CDR3. D genes are given only for firm matches. Expanded clones are given a class, and other clones once, few, many or no size at all.

V	J	size	D	DNA	CDR3
TRBV4-3	TRBJ1-1	.	.	TGCGCCAGCAGCCAAGATGAGGGCACGGAAGCTTTCTTT	CASSQDEGTEAFF
TRBV19	TRBJ1-2	.	.	TGTGCCAGTAGTATCACGACAGCCAACTATGGCTACACCTTC	CASSITTANYGYTF
TRBV6-5	TRBJ2-5	.	.	TGTGCCAGCAGTTACTCGACTAGTCAATCACAAGAGACCCAGTACTTC	CASSYSTSQSQETQYF
TRBV5-4	TRBJ2-3	.	TRBD2	TGTGCCAGCAGCTGGACTAGCGGGAGTCAAACAGATACGCAGTATTTT	CASSWTSGSQTDTQYF
TRBV3-1/TRBV3-2	TRBJ2-1	once	TRBD2	TGTGCCAGCAGCCACCGACTAGCGGGGGGTGGCGAGCAGTTCTTC	CASSHRLAGGGEQFF
TRBV4-1	TRBJ1-4	.	.	TGCGCCAGCAGCCAGGTGGGGAGGGCGGAGGCAACTAATGAAAAACTGTTTTTT	CASSQVGRAEATNEKLFF
TRBV30	TRBJ1-4	.	.	TGTGCCTGGCGGGCAGGGAATGAAAAACTGTTTTTT	CAWRAGNEKLFF
TRBV7-9	TRBJ2-7	.	.	TGTGCCAGCAGCTTAGGAGAGGGAGCCGCCTACGAGCAGTACTTC	CASSLGEGAAYEQYF
TRBV7-2	TRBJ2-7	.	TRBD2	TGTGCCAGCAGCAACCCAGCGGGGGGGGACTACGAGCAGTACTTC	CASSNPAGGDYEQYF
TRBV6-5	TRBJ1-2	.	TRBD1	TGTGCCAGCAGAGACCGGGACAGGTTCTATGGCTACACCTTC	CASRDRDRFYGYTF
TRBV10-3	TRBJ2-5	.	TRBD2	TGTGCCATTAGGGCTAGCGGGGGTCAGGAGACCCAGTACTTC	CAIRASGGQETQYF
TRBV21-1	TRBJ2-1	.	.	TGTGCCAGCAGCAAAGCGTGCGTTAGGGAGCTGAGACCTCAGGAGCAGTTCTTC	CASSKACVRELRPQEQFF
TRBV2	TRBJ2-3	.	TRBD1	TGTGCCAGCAGTAGGACAGGGGGTCGCACAGATACGCAGTATTTT	CASSRTGGRTDTQYF
TRBV1	TRBJ1-5	.	.	TGCACCAGCAGCCGGGAACGCGGGAATCAGCCCCAGCATTTT	CTSSRERGNQPQHF
TRBV4-1	TRBJ2-3	.	TRBD2	TGCGCCAGCAGCCAAGTAGGAGGTGGGAGGGCTCTCACAGATACGCAGTATTTT	CASSQVGGGRALTDTQYF
TRBV4-1	TRBJ2-7	.	TRBD2	TGCGCCAGCAGCGGTGTTGGGACTAGCGGATACGAGCAGTACTTC	CASSGVGTSGYEQYF
TRBV27	TRBJ2-2	.	TRBD1	TGTGCCAGCAGGCGTGACAGGGTCACCGGGGAGCTGTTTTTT	CASRRDRVTGELFF
TRBV19	TRBJ2-7	.	TRBD1	TGTGCCAGTAGTCCTATCCGGGACAGTGGACCCTCGGGGGAGCAGTACTTC	CASSPIRDSGPSGEQYF
TRBV4-1	TRBJ2-7	once	TRBD1	TGCGCCAGCAGCAGAGGGGACAGCCAAATAAGCGACGAGCAGTACTTC	CASSRGDSQISDEQYF
TRBV27	TRBJ1-3	.	TRBD1	TGTGCCAGCAGCCGGGGGACAGGGATCGGAAACACCATATATTTT	CASSRGTGIGNTIYF
TRBV7-9	TRBJ1-1	few	TRBD1	TGTGCCAGCAGCCGAACAGGGGCGGGCACGTCCCCGAACACTGAAGCTTTCTTT	CASSRTGAGTSPNTEAFF
TRBV28	TRBJ2-7	.	.	TGTGCGTCAAAGGAGGGGGCCCCCTACGAGCAGTACTTC	CASKEGAPYEQYF
TRBV11-1	TRBJ2-7	.	.	TGTGCCAGCAGCTATCAGGACACTCCCTCCTACGAGCAGTACTTC	CASSYQDTPSYEQYF
TRBV7-9	TRBJ2-1	once	.	TGTGCCAGCAGCCCCCTACTGGGTCTGTCGACTCTCGCCAATGAGCAGTTCTTC	CASSPLLGLSTLANEQFF
TRBV7-2	TRBJ1-1	.	.	TGTGCCAGCCTCGGACAGACGAACACTGAAGCTTTCTTT	CASLGQTNTEAFF
TRBV30	TRBJ1-2	.	.	TGTGCCTGGAAATCAGGGGACGAGAACTATGGCTACACCTTC	CAWKSGDENYGYTF
TRBV30	TRBJ1-2	once	.	TGTGCCTGGGGAGACACGAACTATGGCTACACCTTC	CAWGDTNYGYTF
TRBV30	TRBJ1-6	.	.	TGTGCCTGGAGTGGCGGAGGGGATAATTCACCCCTCCACTTT	CAWSGGGDNSPLHF
TRBV7-9	TRBJ1-1	.	.	TGTGCCAGCAGCTTAGGGGCCGGCTGGAACACTGAAGCTTTCTTT	CASSLGAGWNTEAFF
TRBV11-2	TRBJ2-1	.	TRBD2	TGTGCCAGCAGCTTAGGAGTAGCGGGAGGATCGGTTGAGCAGTTCTTC	CASSLGVAGGSVEQFF
TRBV27	TRBJ1-5	.	TRBD1	TGTGCCAGCAGCAGGACAGGGGACAATCAGCCCCAGCATTTT	CASSRTGDNQPQHF
TRBV3-1/TRBV3-2	TRBJ2-7	.	TRBD2	TGTGCCAGCAGCCTACGGGGGGGATCGGGCTACGAGCAGTACTTC	CASSLRGGSGYEQYF
TRBV3-1/TRBV3-2	TRBJ1-6	once	.	TGTGCCAGCAGTCCAAGTGGGGGGTTAGGGTCCCTCCACTTT	CASSPSGGLGSLHF
TRBV12-5	TRBJ2-3	.	.	TGTGCTAGTGGTTTCGCTAGCCCCACAGATACGCAGTATTTT	CASGFASPTDTQYF
TRBV19	TRBJ2-2	.	TRBD1	TGTGCCAGTAGTATACAAGACAGGGGGGGCACCGGGGAGCTGTTTTTT	CASSIQDRGGTGELFF
TRBV28	TRBJ1-2	.	TRBD1	TGTGCCAGCACCTCAATTGGGGACAGGCGGGGATATGGCTACACCTTC	CASTSIGDRRGYGYTF
TRBV29-1	TRBJ2-5	once	TRBD2	TGCAGCGGACGCGGGAGGGGGGGCCAAGAGACCCAGTACTTC	CSGRGRGGQETQYF
TRBV19	TRBJ1-2	.	.	TGTGCCAGTAGTCAACCGAGCGCGGGGATGGGCTACACCTTC	CASSQPSAGMGYTF
TRBV5-5	TRBJ2-1	.	.	TGTGCCAGCAGCCCGGACACCCTCAACTACAATGAGCAGTTCTTC	CASSPDTLNYNEQFF
TRBV5-4	TRBJ1-2	once	TRBD1	TGTGCCAGCAGCTTCTCAAACCGGGACAGCCCTAACTATGGCTACACCTTC	CASSFSNRDSPNYGYTF
TRBV4-3	TRBJ1-1	.	TRBD1	TGCGCCAGCAGCCGAACAGGGGATGCTAACACTGAAGCTTTCTTT	CASSRTGDANTEAFF
TRBV4-2	TRBJ2-7	.	.	TGTGCCAGCAGCCAAGGGACTTTTTCCTACGAGCAGTACTTC	CASSQGTFSYEQYF
TRBV6-2/TRBV6-3	TRBJ2-1	.	.	TGTGCCAGCAGTCCCCGTAATGAGCAGTTCTTC	CASSPRNEQFF
TRBV4-3	TRBJ2-3	.	.	TGCGCCAGCAGCCAACAAGAAACTAGCACAGATACGCAGTATTTT	CASSQQETSTDTQYF
TRBV29-1	TRBJ1-2	.	.	TGCAGCGTTTTGATGGACAGCCCCCATGGCTACACCTTC	CSVLMDSPHGYTF
TRBV5-4	TRBJ2-5	.	TRBD2	TGTGCCAGCAGCTCCCCCGGGGGGGTAGTAGAGACCCAGTACTTC	CASSSPGGVVETQYF
TRBV28	TRBJ1-5	.	TRBD1	TGTGCCAGCAGCCCTAACGACAGGGACGGGTTGAGGAGCAATCAGCCCCAGCATTTT	CASSPNDRDGLRSNQPQHF
TRBV13	TRBJ2-7	.	.	TGTGCCAGCAGCCGTTTAGGGGTCGCCTACGAGCAGTACTTC	CASSRLGVAYEQYF
TRBV9	TRBJ2-1	.	.	TGTGCCAGCAGCGCGAGCCAGACAGCGACATTCGGGTACAATGAGCAGTTCTTC	CASSASQTATFGYNEQFF
TRBV7-7	TRBJ2-3	.	.	TGTGCTAGCAGCTCAGGTGGCCCTACAGATACGCAGTATTTT	CASSSGGPTDTQYF
TRBV6-2/TRBV6-3	TRBJ2-1	.	TRBD2	TGTGCCAGCAGCCCGGCATGGGAGGGCAATGAGCAGTTCTTC	CASSPAWEGNEQFF
TRBV4-1	TRBJ1-5	few	.	TGCGCCAGCAGCCAAGCTACTAATCAGCCCCAGCATTTT	CASSQATNQPQHF
TRBV6-5	TRBJ2-7	.	TRBD1	TGTGCCAGCAGTTTCCGGGACAGGGGCTCCTACGAGCAGTACTTC	CASSFRDRGSYEQYF
TRBV5-1	TRBJ2-3	.	TRBD2	TGCGCCAGCAGCCCCTCACTAGCGGGTCGGACAGATACGCAGTATTTT	CASSPSLAGRTDTQYF
TRBV30	TRBJ2-5	.	TRBD2	TGTGCCTGGAGTGTGACTAGCGGCGAGACCCAGTACTTC	CAWSVTSGETQYF